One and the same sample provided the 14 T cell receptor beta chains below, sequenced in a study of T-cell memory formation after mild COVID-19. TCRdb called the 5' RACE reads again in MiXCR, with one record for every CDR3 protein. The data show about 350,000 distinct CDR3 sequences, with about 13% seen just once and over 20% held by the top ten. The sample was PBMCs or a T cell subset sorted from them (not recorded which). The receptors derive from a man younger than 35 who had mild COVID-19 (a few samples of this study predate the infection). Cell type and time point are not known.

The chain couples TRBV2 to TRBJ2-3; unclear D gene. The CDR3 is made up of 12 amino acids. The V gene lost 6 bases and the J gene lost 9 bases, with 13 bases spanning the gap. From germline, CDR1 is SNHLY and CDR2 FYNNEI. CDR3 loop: CASSYQRWTQYF. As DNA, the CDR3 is TGTGCCAGCAGCTATCAGAGATGGACGCAGTATTTT.

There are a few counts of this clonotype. The CDR3 DNA follows: TGTGCCAGCAGCCAACGGGACAGGTCGGGACAGCCCCAGCATTTT. Protein sequence: CASSQRDRSGQPQHF. The rearrangement links TRBV4-2 to TRBJ1-5; 8 bases fit TRBD1. There are 15 residues in the CDR3. The junction had 7 bases not matched to a gene; V was cut back by 2 bases and J by 7 bases. Germline values: CDR1 LGHNA, CDR2 YNFKEQ.

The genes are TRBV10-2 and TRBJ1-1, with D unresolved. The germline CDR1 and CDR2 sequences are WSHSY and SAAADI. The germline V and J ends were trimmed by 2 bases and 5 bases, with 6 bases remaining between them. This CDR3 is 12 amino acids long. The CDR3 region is CASSERETEAFF. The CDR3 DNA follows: TGCGCCAGCAGTGAGAGGGAGACTGAAGCTTTCTTT.

The CDR3 region has the DNA TGTGCCAGCAGGATTGGGGGGGAGAGTGAAGCTTTCTTT. Protein product: CASRIGGESEAFF. This rearrangement joins TRBV27 to TRBJ1-1, with D maybe TRBD1 (5 bases). Trimming removed 6 bases at V and 7 bases at J, with 15 bases between. The CDR3 covers 13 residues. Germline V CDR1 and CDR2: MNHEY, SMNVEV (reference sequence).

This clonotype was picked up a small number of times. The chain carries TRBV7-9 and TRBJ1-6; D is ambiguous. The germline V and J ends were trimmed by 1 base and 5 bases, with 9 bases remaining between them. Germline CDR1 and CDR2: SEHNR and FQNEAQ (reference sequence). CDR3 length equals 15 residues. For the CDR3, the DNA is TGTGCCAGCAGCTTAGATTGGGCCAATAATTCACCCCTCCACTTT. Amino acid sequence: CASSLDWANNSPLHF.

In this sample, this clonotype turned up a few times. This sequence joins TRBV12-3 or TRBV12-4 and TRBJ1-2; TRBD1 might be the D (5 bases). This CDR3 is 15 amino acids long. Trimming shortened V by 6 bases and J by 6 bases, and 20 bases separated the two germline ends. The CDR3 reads CASRPLGLLYDGYTF. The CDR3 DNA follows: TGTGCCAGCAGACCCCTGGGACTCTTATATGATGGCTACACCTTC.

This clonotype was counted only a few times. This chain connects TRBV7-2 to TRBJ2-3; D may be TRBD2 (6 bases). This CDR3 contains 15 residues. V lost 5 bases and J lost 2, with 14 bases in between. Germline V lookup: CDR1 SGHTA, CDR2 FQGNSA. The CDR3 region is CASSQGLSYTDTQYF. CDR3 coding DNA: TGTGCCAGCAGCCAGGGACTCAGCTACACAGATACGCAGTATTTT.

The CDR3 here is CASSLSGRRGETQYF. For the CDR3, the DNA is TGTGCCAGCAGTTTATCGGGACGGAGGGGAGAGACCCAGTACTTC. The chain links TRBV27 to TRBJ2-5, with D perhaps matching TRBD2 (6 bases). Looked up from germline, CDR1 is MNHEY and CDR2 is SMNVEV (reference sequence). V dropped 0 bases and J dropped 4 bases, with 12 bases sitting between them. This CDR3 contains 15 residues.

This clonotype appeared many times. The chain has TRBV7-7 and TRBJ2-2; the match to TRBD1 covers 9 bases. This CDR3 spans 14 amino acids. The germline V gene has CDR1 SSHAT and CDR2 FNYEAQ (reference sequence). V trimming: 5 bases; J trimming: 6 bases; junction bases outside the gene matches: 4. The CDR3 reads CASSRGQGSGELFF. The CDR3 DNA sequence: TGTGCCAGCAGCCGGGGACAGGGTTCCGGGGAGCTGTTTTTT.

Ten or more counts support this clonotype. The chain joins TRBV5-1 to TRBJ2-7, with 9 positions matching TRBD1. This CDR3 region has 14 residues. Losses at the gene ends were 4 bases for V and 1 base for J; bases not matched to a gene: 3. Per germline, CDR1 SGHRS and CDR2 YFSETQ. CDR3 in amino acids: CASSEGQGSYEQYF. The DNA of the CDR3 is TGCGCCAGCAGCGAGGGACAGGGATCCTACGAGCAGTACTTC.

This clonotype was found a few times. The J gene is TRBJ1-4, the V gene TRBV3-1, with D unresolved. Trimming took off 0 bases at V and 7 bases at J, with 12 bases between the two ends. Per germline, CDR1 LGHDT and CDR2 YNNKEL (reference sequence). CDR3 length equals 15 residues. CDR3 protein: CASSQDRSEGEKLFF. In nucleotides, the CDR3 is TGTGCCAGCAGCCAAGACCGGAGTGAAGGTGAAAAACTGTTTTTT. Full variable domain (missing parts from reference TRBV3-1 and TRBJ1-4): DTAVSQTPKYLVTQMGNDKSIKCEQNLGHDTMYWYKQDSKKFLKIMFSYNNKELIINETVPNRFSPKSPDKAHLNLHINSLELGDSAVYFCASSQDRSEGEKLFFGSGTQLSVL.

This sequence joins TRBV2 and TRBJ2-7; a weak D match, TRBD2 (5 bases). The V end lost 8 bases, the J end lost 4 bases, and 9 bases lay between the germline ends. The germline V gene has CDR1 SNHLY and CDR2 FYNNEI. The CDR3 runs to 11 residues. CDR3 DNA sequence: TGTGCCAGCGGGCTAGCTTACGAGCAGTACGTC. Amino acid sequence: CASGLAYEQYV.

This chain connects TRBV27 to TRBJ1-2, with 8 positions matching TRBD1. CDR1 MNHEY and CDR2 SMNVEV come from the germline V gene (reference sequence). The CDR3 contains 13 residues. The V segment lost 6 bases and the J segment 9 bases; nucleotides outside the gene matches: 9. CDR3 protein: CASRPGQGASYTF. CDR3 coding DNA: TGTGCCAGCAGGCCGGGGCAGGGGGCGAGCTACACCTTC.

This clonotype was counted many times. CDR3 sequence (DNA): TGCGCCAGCAGCCGTAGGACAGGGGGTTCAGATACGCAGTATTTT. As protein: CASSRRTGGSDTQYF. The V and J genes are TRBV5-1 and TRBJ2-3; 10 positions match TRBD1. Per the germline V gene, CDR1 is SGHRS and CDR2 is YFSETQ. This CDR3 has 15 residues. The J segment lost 4 bases and the V segment lost 4 bases, leaving 6 bases of the junction unmatched.